Included here is one T cell receptor (beta chain) sequence, with context. Its antigen is unknown. The record originates from a study of OX40 agonist ivuxolimab in advanced cancers. The CDR3 length is 14 residues. Germline V gene lookup returns CDR1 MDHEN and CDR2 SYDVKM. Trimming took 7 bases from V and 0 from J, leaving 13 bases between them. Measured with immunoSEQ multiplex PCR; TCRdb has only the in-frame clones, and not every one. The table shows tens of thousands of clones, with 81% occurring only once. Study-level points and caveats: Antigen specificity was not determined for the expanded peripheral T cells.

The V gene is TRBV28, the J gene TRBJ2-7; D is unclear. Sequenced material: CD4+ or CD8+ T cells sorted from blood, taken in a trial of the OX40 agonist ivuxolimab. This receptor was obtained from an adult with an advanced solid tumor such as melanoma, head and neck, liver or kidney cancer. This chain's CDR3 is CASTVGSISYEQYF. The CDR3 DNA is TGTGCCAGCACGGTGGGCAGTATCTCCTACGAGCAGTACTTC.